The source of this T cell receptor (beta chain) is a study of radiotherapy plus CTLA-4 blockade in lung cancer. Germline trimming cut 3 bases from V and 3 bases from J; bases unmatched to any gene: 3. This CDR3 spans 15 amino acids. In germline, CDR1 is SGHRS, CDR2 YFSETQ. Sequenced by immunoSEQ multiplex PCR; TCRdb stores in-frame clones only, minus some. The repertoire holds roughly 66,000 clones, with around four fifths as singletons. A remark on this clone: No antigen is known for it.

The study, taken as a whole, reports: Blood saw expansion of tumor-derived TCR clones after radiotherapy plus ipilimumab.

The chain recombines TRBV5-1 with TRBJ2-3; 11 bases agree with TRBD2. The specimen comprised peripheral blood, sampled from a patient treated with radiotherapy plus ipilimumab. The TCR comes from a human donor with non-small cell lung cancer who had a partial response to radiotherapy plus ipilimumab. This CDR3 reads CASSWGTSGTDTQYF. Here the CDR3 DNA reads TGCGCCAGCAGCTGGGGGACTAGCGGAACAGATACGCAGTATTTT.